This is a list of T cell receptor beta chains from one sample in a study of OX40 agonist ivuxolimab in advanced cancers. Profiled with immunoSEQ multiplex PCR; TCRdb holds only in-frame clones, not every one. The sample shows roughly 50,000 clones, roughly 90% of them seen only once. The sequencing here drew on CD4+ or CD8+ T cells sorted from blood, taken in a trial of the OX40 agonist ivuxolimab. The receptor set was obtained from an adult with an advanced solid tumor such as melanoma, head and neck, liver or kidney cancer. CDR3s leave out the opening cysteine and the closing phenylalanine or tryptophan.

V: TRBV4-2
J: TRBJ2-1
CDR3: ASSQDLGSGVNLDQQF

V: TRBV13
J: TRBJ1-1
CDR3: ASSYGGNTEAF

V: TRBV7-9
J: TRBJ2-1
CDR3: ASSTDRDGEF

V: TRBV5-6
J: TRBJ2-1
CDR3: ASSYRGRTYNEQF

V: TRBV25-1
J: TRBJ2-1
CDR3: ASSGSLEGGSYNEQF

V: TRBV11-3
J: TRBJ2-2
CDR3: ASSSVGNTGELF

V: TRBV5-8
J: TRBJ2-2
CDR3: ASSLAWGEELF

V: TRBV10-3
J: TRBJ2-5
CDR3: ATGTEILETQY

V: TRBV7-9
J: TRBJ2-7
CDR3: ASSSERSSYEQY

V: TRBV7-9
J: TRBJ1-2
CDR3: ASSPDSNYGYT

V: TRBV6-1
J: TRBJ2-5
CDR3: ASSGRTSGGAGETQY

V: TRBV5-6
J: TRBJ2-1
CDR3: ASSPGAGGSYNEQF

V: TRBV5-1
J: TRBJ2-5
CDR3: ASSLEVTSTYQETQY